These 10 T cell receptor beta chains originate from one sample sequenced in a study of T-cell reconstitution after alpha-beta-depleted transplantation in children. Researchers prepared the TCRbeta library using unique molecular identifiers, the study reports. TCRdb reanalysed the PCR reads using MiXCR and keeps one entry per CDR3 protein. The sample records about 460,000 distinct CDR3 sequences, around 13% being singletons. Here the sequenced sample was PBMCs from the stem cell graft donor, taken from the stem cell graft. Receptors were obtained from a human donor who donated a stem cell graft to a child with combined immunodeficiency.

The genes are TRBV12-3 or TRBV12-4 and TRBJ2-3; TRBD2 aligns across 7 bases. This CDR3 spans 15 amino acids. The V gene end was trimmed by 5 bases and the J gene end by 5 bases; junction bases not matched to a gene: 10. The CDR3 sequence is CASSQTSAQRDTQYF. The CDR3 DNA sequence: TGTGCCAGCAGTCAAACTAGCGCCCAGAGAGATACGCAGTATTTT.

This clonotype has a count of ten or more. V gene TRBV12-5 combines with J gene TRBJ2-1; D is uncertain. This CDR3 is 14 amino acids long. With 5 bases removed from V and 3 bases from J, the gap between germline ends came to 11 bases. The V gene's germline CDR1 is LGHNT and CDR2 FRNRAP. DNA of the CDR3: TGTGCTAGTGGTCCCACTGCCTTCTACAATGAGCAGTTCTTC. This gives the protein CASGPTAFYNEQFF.

The chain uses TRBV5-6 and TRBJ2-5; D gene uncertain. V was cut by 6 bases and J by 3 bases, with 12 bases left in between. The CDR3 extends over 13 amino acids. Germline assignment: CDR1 SGHDT and CDR2 YYEEEE. The CDR3 is CASNQAWEETQYF. The CDR3 DNA sequence: TGTGCCAGCAACCAGGCTTGGGAAGAGACCCAGTACTTC.

In this sample, this clonotype turned up a few times. The J gene is TRBJ2-7, the V gene TRBV7-2; D perhaps matches TRBD1 (5 bases). V was pared by 6 bases and J by 1 base, with 10 bases between. CDR3 length: 13 residues. The germline V gene encodes CDR1 SGHTA and CDR2 FQGNSA. CDR3: CASSRTLSYEQYF. For the CDR3, the DNA is TGTGCCAGCAGTAGGACACTGTCCTACGAGCAGTACTTC.

This clonotype came up a few times. This sequence joins TRBV25-1 and TRBJ2-3; 9 nucleotides align to TRBD1. The V gene's germline CDR1 is MGHDK and CDR2 SYGVNS. The CDR3 loop spans 16 amino acids. With 6 bases clipped from V and 4 bases from J, the junction kept 11 bases outside the gene matches. The CDR3 reads CASRTQDRGRADTQYF. The CDR3 bases are TGTGCCAGCAGGACCCAGGACAGGGGCCGGGCAGATACGCAGTATTTT.

V is TRBV18 and J is TRBJ2-2; TRBD2 agrees at 9 bases. V lost 1 base to trimming and J lost 7 bases; unmatched junction nucleotides: 7. The CDR3 has 16 amino acids. Per germline, CDR1 KGHSH and CDR2 LQKENI. DNA for the CDR3: TGTGCCAGCTCACCACGGGGACTAGCCGGCGGCGGGGAGCTGTTTTTT. It is translated as CASSPRGLAGGGELFF.

This chain connects TRBV24-1 to TRBJ2-5; D remains unclear. The CDR3 has 14 residues. Per germline, CDR1 KGHDR and CDR2 SFDVKD. V was trimmed by 4 bases and J by 2 bases, leaving 10 bases between them. CDR3 loop: CATSDPTKQETQYF. The CDR3 nucleotides read TGTGCCACCAGTGACCCAACAAAGCAAGAGACCCAGTACTTC.

This clonotype was observed a few times. The chain has TRBV4-2 and TRBJ2-2, with TRBD2 matching over 13 bases. Unmatched junction bases numbered 18, after V lost 4 bases and J lost 7 bases. The CDR3 contains 20 residues. Germline lookup yields CDR1 LGHNA and CDR2 YNFKEQ. The CDR3 is CASSPGTSGTLISGNGELFF. Written as DNA, the CDR3 is TGTGCCAGCAGCCCGGGGACTAGCGGGACCCTAATTTCGGGTAACGGGGAGCTGTTTTTT.

This sequence joins TRBV7-9 and TRBJ2-3; 10 nucleotides line up with TRBD2. CDR3 length equals 17 residues. J lost 2 bases, V lost 1 base, and 6 bases had no gene match. CDR1 SEHNR and CDR2 FQNEAQ come from the germline V gene (reference sequence). This CDR3 reads CASSLGPLAGDTDTQYF. DNA for the CDR3: TGTGCCAGCAGCTTAGGTCCTCTAGCGGGAGACACAGATACGCAGTATTTT.

The chain links TRBV29-1 to TRBJ2-1, with 8 nucleotides matching TRBD1. Germline assignment: CDR1 SQVTM and CDR2 ANQGSEA. CDR3 size: 12 residues. The J segment lost 5 bases and the V segment lost 7 bases, leaving 4 bases of the junction unmatched. In DNA form, the CDR3 reads TGCAGCGCCGGACAGGGAAACAATGAGCAGTTCTTC. Its protein product is CSAGQGNNEQFF.